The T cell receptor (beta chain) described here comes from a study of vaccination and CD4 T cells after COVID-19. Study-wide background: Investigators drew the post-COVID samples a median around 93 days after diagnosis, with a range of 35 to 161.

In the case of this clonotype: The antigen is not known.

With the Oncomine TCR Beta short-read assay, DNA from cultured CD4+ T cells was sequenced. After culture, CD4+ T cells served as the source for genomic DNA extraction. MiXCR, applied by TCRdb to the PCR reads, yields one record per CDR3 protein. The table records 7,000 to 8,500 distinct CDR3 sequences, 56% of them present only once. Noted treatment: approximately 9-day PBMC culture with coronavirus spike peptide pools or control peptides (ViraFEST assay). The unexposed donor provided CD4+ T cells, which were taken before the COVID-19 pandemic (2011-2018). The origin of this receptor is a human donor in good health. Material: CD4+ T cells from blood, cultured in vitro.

The CDR3 reads CASSRTGPESPLHF. Written as DNA, the CDR3 is TGTGCCAGCAGCCGGACAGGGCCCGAGTCACCCCTCCACTTT. V is TRBV3-1 and J is TRBJ1-6; 8 bases line up with TRBD1. This CDR3 has 14 residues. The junction had 6 bases not matched to a gene; V was cut back by 4 bases and J by 10 bases. Per germline, CDR1 LGHDT and CDR2 YNNKEL (reference sequence).